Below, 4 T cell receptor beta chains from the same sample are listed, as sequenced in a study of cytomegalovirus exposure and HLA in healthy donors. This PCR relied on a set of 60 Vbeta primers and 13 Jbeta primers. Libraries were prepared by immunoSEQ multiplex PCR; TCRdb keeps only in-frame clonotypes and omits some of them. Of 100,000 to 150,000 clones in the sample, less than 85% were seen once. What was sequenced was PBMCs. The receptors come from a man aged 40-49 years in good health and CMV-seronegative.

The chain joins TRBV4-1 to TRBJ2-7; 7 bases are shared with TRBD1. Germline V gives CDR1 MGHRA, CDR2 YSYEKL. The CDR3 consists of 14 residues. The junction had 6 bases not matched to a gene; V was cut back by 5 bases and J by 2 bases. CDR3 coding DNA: TGCGCCAGCAGCGTCGGGACAGACCCCTACGAGCAGTACTTC. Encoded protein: CASSVGTDPYEQYF.

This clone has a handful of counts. The CDR3 loop reads CASSLSSNQPQHF. The CDR3 DNA is TGTGCCAGCAGTTTGAGCAGCAATCAGCCCCAGCATTTT. The V gene is TRBV27, the J gene TRBJ1-5; D uncertain. CDR1 and CDR2 from the germline V gene are MNHEY and SMNVEV (reference sequence). V lost 3 bases and J lost 1, with 4 bases in between. The CDR3 loop spans 13 amino acids.

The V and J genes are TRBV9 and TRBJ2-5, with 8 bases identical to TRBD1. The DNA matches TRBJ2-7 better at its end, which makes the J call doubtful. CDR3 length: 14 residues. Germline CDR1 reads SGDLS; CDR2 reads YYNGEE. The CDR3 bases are TGTGCCAGCAGCCCCGGGACAGGAGCCTACGAGCAGTACTTC. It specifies CASSPGTGAYEQYF.

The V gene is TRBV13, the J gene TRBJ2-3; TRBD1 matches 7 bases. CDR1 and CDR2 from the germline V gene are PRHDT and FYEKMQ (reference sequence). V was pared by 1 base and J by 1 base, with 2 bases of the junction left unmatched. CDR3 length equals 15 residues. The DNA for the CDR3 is TGTGCCAGCAGCTTAGACAGGGGTGGCACAGATACGCAGTATTTT. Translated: CASSLDRGGTDTQYF.